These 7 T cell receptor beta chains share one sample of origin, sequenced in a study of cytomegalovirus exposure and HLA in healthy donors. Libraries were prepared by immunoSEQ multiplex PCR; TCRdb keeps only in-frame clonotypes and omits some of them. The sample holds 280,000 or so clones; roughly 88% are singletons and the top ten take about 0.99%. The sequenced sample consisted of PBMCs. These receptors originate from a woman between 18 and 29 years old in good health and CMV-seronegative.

In DNA form, the CDR3 reads TGCAGCGTTGGTAGTTTCGGCGGAAGCACAGATACGCAGTATTTT. This encodes CSVGSFGGSTDTQYF. The chain combines TRBV29-1 with TRBJ2-3; D call uncertain. This CDR3 region has 15 residues. With 4 bases removed from V and 0 bases from J, the gap between germline ends came to 14 bases. Germline assignment: CDR1 SQVTM and CDR2 ANQGSEA.

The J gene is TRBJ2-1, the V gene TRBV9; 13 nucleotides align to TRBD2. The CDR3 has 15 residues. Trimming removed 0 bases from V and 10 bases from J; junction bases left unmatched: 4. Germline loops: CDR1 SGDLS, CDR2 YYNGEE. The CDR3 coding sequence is TGTGCCAGCAGCGTAGAGGGACTAGCGGGATACGAGCAGTTCTTC. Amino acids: CASSVEGLAGYEQFF.

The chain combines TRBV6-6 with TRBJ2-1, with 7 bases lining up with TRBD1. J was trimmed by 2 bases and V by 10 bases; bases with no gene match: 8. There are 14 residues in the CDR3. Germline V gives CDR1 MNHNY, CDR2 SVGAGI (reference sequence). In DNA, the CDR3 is TGTGCCACCCTGATCAGGGGGACCTACAATGAGCAGTTCTTC. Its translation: CATLIRGTYNEQFF.

The CDR3: CASSLALREQYF. The CDR3, as DNA: TGTGCCAGCAGTCTCGCCTTGCGCGAGCAGTACTTC. This chain uses TRBV28 with TRBJ2-7, with unresolved D. CDR3 size: 12 residues. The germline CDR1 and CDR2 sequences are MDHEN and SYDVKM. Between the trimmed V and J ends, which lost 5 bases and 6 bases, there was a span of 11 bases. The entire variable domain, with the rest obtained from reference TRBV28 and TRBJ2-7, is as follows: DVKVTQSSRYLVKRTGEKVFLECVQDMDHENMFWYRQDPGLGLRLIYFSYDVKMKEKGDIPEGYSVSREKKERFSLILESASTNQTSMYLCASSLALREQYFGPGTRLTVT.

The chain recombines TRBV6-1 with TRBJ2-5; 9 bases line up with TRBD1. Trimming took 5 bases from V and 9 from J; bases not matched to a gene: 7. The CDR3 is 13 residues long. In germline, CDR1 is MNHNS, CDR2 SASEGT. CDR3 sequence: CASSTGQGVSQYF. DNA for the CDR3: TGTGCCAGCAGTACGGGACAGGGTGTGTCCCAGTACTTC.

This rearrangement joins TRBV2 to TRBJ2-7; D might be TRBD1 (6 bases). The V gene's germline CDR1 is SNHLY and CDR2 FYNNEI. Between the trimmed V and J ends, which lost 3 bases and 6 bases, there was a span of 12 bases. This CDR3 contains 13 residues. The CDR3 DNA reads TGTGCCAGCAGTGACGGCCAGGGGTTCGAGCAGTACTTC. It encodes CASSDGQGFEQYF. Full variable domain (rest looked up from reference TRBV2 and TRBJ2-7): EPEVTQTPSHQVTQMGQEVILRCVPISNHLYFYWYRQILGQKVEFLVSFYNNEISEKSEIFDDQFSVERPDGSNFTLKIRSTKLEDSAMYFCASSDGQGFEQYFGPGTRLTVT.

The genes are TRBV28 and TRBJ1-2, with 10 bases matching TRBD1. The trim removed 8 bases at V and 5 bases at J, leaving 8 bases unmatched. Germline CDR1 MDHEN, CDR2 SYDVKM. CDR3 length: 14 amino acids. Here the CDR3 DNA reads TGTGCCAGCGACACCGGGACAGGGGTTTATGGCTACACCTTC. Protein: CASDTGTGVYGYTF.